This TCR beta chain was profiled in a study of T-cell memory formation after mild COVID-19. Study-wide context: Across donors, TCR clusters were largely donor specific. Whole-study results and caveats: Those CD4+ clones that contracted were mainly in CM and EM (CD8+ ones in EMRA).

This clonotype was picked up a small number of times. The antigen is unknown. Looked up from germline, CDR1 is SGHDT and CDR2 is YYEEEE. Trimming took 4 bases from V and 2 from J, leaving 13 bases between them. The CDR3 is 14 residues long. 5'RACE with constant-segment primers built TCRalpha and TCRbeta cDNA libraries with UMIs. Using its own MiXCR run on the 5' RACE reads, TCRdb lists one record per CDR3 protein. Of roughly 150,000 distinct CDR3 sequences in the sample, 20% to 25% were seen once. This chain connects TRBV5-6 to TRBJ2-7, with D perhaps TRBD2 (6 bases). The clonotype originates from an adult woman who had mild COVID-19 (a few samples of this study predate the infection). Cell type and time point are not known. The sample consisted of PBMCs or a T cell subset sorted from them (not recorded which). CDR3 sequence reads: CASSPTSSTYEQYF. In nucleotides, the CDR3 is TGTGCCAGCAGCCCTACTAGCTCTACCTACGAGCAGTACTTC.